Listed here is a single TCR beta chain. The assay was immunoSEQ multiplex PCR, and TCRdb's table has in-frame clones only and misses some. The sample carries 150,000 to 200,000 clones, roughly 83% recorded once. The data derive from a study of blood T cell repertoires in COVID-19. The CDR3 spans 15 residues. V was clipped by 5 bases and J by 0 bases, with 11 bases between them. Germline CDR1 is MDHEN and CDR2 is SYDVKM. During the 2 weeks before they entered the study, exposed participants had met someone with a PCR-confirmed or clinician-diagnosed COVID-19 case. The clonotype comes from a man in his 70s who had been exposed to COVID-19. The V and J genes are TRBV28 and TRBJ2-4; a possible D gene is TRBD1 (5 bases). The sequenced sample consisted of PBMCs or T cells enriched from blood (not recorded which). The CDR3 DNA follows: TGTGCCAGCAGTCTCATAGGGGTAGCCAAAAACATTCAGTACTTC. Encoded protein: CASSLIGVAKNIQYF. The whole variable domain, filled in from reference TRBV28 and TRBJ2-4, reads DVKVTQSSRYLVKRTGEKVFLECVQDMDHENMFWYRQDPGLGLRLIYFSYDVKMKEKGDIPEGYSVSREKKERFSLILESASTNQTSMYLCASSLIGVAKNIQYFGAGTRLSVL.